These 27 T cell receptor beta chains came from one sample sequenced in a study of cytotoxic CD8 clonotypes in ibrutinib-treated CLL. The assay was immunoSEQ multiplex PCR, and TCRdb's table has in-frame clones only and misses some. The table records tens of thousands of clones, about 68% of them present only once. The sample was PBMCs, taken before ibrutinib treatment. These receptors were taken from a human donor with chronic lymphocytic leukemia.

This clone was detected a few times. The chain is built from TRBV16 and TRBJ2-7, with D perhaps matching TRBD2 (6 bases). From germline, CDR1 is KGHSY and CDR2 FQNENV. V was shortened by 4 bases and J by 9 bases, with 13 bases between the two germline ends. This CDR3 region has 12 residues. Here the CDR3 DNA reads TGTGCCAGCAGCCTCCCGGGACTCCCGCAGTACTTC. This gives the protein CASSLPGLPQYF.

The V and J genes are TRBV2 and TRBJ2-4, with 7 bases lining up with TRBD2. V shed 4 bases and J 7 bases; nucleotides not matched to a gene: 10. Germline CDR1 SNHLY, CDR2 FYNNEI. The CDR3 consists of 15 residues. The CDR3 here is CASSGLAPNGNIQYF. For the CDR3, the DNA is TGTGCCAGCAGTGGACTAGCCCCTAACGGGAACATTCAGTACTTC. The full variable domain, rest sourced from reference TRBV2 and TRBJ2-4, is EPEVTQTPSHQVTQMGQEVILRCVPISNHLYFYWYRQILGQKVEFLVSFYNNEISEKSEIFDDQFSVERPDGSNFTLKIRSTKLEDSAMYFCASSGLAPNGNIQYFGAGTRLSVL.

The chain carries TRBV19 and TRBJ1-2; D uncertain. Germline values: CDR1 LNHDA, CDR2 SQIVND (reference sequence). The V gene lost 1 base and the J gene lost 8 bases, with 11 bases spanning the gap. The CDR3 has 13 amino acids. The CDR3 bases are TGTGCCAGTAGTATAGCAGCGCAGAGGGGCTACACCTTC. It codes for CASSIAAQRGYTF.

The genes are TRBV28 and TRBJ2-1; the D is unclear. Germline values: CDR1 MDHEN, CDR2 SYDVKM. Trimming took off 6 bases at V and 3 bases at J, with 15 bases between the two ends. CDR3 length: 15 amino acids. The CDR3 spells CASRMGPHIYNEQFF. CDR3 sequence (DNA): TGTGCCAGCAGGATGGGCCCCCATATCTACAATGAGCAGTTCTTC.

The CDR3 spells CASSQVGPAVNTEAFF. The CDR3 region has the DNA TGCGCCAGCAGCCAAGTAGGACCCGCAGTGAACACTGAAGCTTTCTTT. The J gene is TRBJ1-1, the V gene TRBV4-1, with D unresolved. The CDR3 extends over 16 amino acids. The V end was cut by 1 base, the J end by 0 bases, with 12 bases between. Germline assignment: CDR1 MGHRA and CDR2 YSYEKL.

The CDR3 reads CASKVGPYTSGPGDTQYF. CDR3 DNA sequence: TGCGCCAGCAAGGTGGGCCCCTATACCTCCGGGCCGGGAGATACGCAGTATTTT. The V gene is TRBV5-1, the J gene TRBJ2-3; no definite D call. The CDR3 is made up of 18 amino acids. Germline V gene sequence: CDR1 SGHRS, CDR2 YFSETQ. V lost 6 bases, J lost 5 bases, and 28 bases lay in between. The variable domain in full, completed from reference TRBV5-1 and TRBJ2-3, reads KAGVTQTPRYLIKTRGQQVTLSCSPISGHRSVSWYQQTPGQGLQFLFEYFSETQRNKGNFPGRFSGRQFSNSRSEMNVSTLELGDSALYLCASKVGPYTSGPGDTQYFGPGTRLTVL.

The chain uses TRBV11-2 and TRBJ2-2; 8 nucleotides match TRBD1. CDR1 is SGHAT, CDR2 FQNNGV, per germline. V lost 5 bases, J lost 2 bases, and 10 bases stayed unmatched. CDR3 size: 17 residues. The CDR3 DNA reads TGTGCCAGCAGCACCGTACCGGGACAGGTTAACACCGGGGAGCTGTTTTTT. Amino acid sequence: CASSTVPGQVNTGELFF.

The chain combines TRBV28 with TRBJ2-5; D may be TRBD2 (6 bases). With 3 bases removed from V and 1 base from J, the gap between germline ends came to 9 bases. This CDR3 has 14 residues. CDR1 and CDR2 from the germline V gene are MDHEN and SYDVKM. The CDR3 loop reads CASSLGGPQETQYF. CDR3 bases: TGTGCCAGCAGTTTGGGGGGACCCCAAGAGACCCAGTACTTC.

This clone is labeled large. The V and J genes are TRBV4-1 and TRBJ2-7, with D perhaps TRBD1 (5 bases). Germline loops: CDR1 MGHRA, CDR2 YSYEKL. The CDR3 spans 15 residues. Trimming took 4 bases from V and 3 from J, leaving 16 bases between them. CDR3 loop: CASSLRDSLGYEQYF. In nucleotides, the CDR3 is TGCGCCAGCAGCCTGCGTGACAGCCTGGGCTACGAGCAGTACTTC.

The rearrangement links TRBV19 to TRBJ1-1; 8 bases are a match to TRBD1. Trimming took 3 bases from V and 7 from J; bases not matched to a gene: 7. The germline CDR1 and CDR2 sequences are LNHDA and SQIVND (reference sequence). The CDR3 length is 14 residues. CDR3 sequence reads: CASSIGQGKGEAFF. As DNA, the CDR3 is TGTGCCAGTAGTATCGGACAGGGAAAGGGTGAAGCTTTCTTT.

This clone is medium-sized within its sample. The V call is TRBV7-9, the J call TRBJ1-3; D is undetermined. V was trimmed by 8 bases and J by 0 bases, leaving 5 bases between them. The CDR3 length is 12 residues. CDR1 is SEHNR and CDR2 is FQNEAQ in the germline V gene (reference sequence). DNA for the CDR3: TGTGCCAGCTCCGACTCTGGAAACACCATATATTTT. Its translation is CASSDSGNTIYF.

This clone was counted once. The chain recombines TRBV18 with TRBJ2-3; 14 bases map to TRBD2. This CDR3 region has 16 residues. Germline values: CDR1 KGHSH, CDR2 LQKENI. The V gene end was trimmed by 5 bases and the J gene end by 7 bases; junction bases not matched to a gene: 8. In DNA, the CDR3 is TGTGCCAGCTCATCCTCGACTAGCGGGAGGGCGAATACGCAGTATTTT. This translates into CASSSSTSGRANTQYF.

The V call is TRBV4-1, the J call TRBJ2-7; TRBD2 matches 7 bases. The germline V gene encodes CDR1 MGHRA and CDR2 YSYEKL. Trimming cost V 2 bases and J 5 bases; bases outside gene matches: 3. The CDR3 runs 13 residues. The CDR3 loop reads CASSQMGTNEQYF. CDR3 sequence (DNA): TGCGCCAGCAGCCAAATGGGGACTAACGAGCAGTACTTC.

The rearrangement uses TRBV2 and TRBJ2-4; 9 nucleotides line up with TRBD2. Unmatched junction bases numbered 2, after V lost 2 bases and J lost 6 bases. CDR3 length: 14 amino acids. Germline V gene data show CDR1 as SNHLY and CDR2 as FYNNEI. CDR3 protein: CASSESLAGNIQYF. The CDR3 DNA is TGTGCCAGCAGTGAATCACTAGCGGGAAACATTCAGTACTTC.

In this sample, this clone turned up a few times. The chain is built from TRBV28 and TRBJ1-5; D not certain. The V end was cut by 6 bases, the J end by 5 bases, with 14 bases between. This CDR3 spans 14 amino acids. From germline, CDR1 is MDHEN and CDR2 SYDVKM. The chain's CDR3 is CASRFLVRDQPQHF. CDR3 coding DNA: TGTGCCAGCAGATTTCTTGTAAGGGATCAGCCCCAGCATTTT.

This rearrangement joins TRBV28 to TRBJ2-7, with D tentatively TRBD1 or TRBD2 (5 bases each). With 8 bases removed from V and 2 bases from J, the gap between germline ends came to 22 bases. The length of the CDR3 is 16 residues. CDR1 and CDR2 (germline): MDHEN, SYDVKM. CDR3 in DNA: TGTGCCAGCTCCCTATTCCCCCGGGACGTGCCCTACGAGCAGTACTTC. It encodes CASSLFPRDVPYEQYF.

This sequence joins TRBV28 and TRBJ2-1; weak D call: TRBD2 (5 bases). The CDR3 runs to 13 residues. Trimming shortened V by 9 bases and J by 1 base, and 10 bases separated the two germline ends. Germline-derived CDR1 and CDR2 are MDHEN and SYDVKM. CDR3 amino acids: CASRRGSYNEQFF. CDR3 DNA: TGTGCCAGTAGACGCGGGTCCTACAATGAGCAGTTCTTC.

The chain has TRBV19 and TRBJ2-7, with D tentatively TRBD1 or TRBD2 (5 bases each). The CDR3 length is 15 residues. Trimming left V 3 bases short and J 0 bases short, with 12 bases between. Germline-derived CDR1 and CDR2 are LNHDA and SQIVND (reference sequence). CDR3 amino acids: CASSILAGSSYEQYF. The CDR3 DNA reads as TGTGCCAGTAGTATCCTGGCAGGGAGCTCCTACGAGCAGTACTTC.

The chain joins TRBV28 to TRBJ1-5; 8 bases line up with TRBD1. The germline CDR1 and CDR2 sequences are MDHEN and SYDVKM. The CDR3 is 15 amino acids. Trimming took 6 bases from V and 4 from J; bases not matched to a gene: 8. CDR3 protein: CASRAGTGNNQPQHF. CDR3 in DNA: TGTGCCAGCAGAGCCGGGACAGGAAATAATCAGCCCCAGCATTTT.

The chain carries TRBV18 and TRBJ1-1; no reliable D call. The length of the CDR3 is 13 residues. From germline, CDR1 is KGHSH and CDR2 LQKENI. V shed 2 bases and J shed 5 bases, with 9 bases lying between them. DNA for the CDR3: TGTGCCAGCTCACCAGAGACAAGGACTGAAGCTTTCTTT. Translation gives CASSPETRTEAFF.

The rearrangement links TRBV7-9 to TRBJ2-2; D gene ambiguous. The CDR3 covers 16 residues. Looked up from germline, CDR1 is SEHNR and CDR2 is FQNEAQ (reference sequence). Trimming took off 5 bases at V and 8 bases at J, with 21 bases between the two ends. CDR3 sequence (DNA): TGTGCCAGCAGCCTGCCACCCATTTGGATCTCTGGGGAGCTGTTTTTT. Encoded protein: CASSLPPIWISGELFF.

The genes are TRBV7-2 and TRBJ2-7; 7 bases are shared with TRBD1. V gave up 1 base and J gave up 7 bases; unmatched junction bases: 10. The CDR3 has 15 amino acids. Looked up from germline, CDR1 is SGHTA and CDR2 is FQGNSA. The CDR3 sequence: CASSLEPTGSREQYF. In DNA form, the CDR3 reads TGTGCCAGCAGCTTAGAACCGACAGGGTCAAGGGAGCAGTACTTC.

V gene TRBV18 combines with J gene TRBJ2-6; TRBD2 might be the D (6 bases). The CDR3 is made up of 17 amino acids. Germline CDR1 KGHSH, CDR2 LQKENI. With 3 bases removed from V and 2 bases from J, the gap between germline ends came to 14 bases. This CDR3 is CASSPPGLFAGANVLTF. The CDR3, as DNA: TGTGCCAGCTCACCGCCGGGACTCTTCGCTGGGGCCAACGTCCTGACTTTC. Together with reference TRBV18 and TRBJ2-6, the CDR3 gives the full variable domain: NAGVMQNPRHLVRRRGQEARLRCSPMKGHSHVYWYRQLPEEGLKFMVYLQKENIIDESGMPKERFSAEFPKEGPSILRIQQVVRGDSAAYFCASSPPGLFAGANVLTFGAGSRLTVL.

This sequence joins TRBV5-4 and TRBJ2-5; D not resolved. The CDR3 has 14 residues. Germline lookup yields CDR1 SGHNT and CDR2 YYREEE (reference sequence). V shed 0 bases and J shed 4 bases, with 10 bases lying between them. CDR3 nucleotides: TGTGCCAGCAGCTTGGTTCGGACGGGAGAGACCCAGTACTTC. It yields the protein CASSLVRTGETQYF.

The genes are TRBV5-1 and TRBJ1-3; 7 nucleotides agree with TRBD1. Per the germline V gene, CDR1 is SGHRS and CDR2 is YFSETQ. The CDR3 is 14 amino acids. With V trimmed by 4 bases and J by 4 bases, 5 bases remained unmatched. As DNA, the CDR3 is TGCGCCAGCAGCGTCGGGACAGACGGAAACACCATATATTTT. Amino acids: CASSVGTDGNTIYF. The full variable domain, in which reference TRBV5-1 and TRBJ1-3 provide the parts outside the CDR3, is KAGVTQTPRYLIKTRGQQVTLSCSPISGHRSVSWYQQTPGQGLQFLFEYFSETQRNKGNFPGRFSGRQFSNSRSEMNVSTLELGDSALYLCASSVGTDGNTIYFGEGSWLTVV.

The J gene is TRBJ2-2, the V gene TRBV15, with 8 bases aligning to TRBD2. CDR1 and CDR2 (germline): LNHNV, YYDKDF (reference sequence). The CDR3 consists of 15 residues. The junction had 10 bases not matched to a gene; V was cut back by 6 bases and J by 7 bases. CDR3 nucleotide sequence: TGTGCCACCAGTCCGTCAGAGCGGGAGTACGGGGAGCTGTTTTTT. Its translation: CATSPSEREYGELFF.

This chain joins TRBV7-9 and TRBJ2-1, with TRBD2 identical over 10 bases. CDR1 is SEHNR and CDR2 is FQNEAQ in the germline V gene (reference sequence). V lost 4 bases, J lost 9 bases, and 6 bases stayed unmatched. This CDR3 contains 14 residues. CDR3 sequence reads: CASSSLAGVVEQFF. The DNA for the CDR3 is TGTGCCAGCAGCTCCCTAGCGGGAGTGGTTGAGCAGTTCTTC.